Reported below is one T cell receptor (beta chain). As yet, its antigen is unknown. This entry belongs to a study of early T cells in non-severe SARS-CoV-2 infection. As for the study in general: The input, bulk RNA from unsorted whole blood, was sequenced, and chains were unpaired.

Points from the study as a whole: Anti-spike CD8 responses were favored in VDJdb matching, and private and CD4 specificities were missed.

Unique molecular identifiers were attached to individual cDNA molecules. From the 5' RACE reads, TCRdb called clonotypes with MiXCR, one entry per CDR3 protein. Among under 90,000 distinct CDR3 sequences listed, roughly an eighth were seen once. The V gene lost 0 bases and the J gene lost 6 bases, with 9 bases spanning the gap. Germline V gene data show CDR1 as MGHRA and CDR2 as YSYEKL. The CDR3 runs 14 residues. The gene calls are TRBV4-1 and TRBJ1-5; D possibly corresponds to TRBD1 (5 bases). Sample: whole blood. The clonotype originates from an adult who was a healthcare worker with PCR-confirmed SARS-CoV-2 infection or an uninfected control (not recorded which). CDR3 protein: CASSQEGLAQPQHF. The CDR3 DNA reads TGCGCCAGCAGCCAAGAGGGGCTCGCTCAGCCCCAGCATTTT.